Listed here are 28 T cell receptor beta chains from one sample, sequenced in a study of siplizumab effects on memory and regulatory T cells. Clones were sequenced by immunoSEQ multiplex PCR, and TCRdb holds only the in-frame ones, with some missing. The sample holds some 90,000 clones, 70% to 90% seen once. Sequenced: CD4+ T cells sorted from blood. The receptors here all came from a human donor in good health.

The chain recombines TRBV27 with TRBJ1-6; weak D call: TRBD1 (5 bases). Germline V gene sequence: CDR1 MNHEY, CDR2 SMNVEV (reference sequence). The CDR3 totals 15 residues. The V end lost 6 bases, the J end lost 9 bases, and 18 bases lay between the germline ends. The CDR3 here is CASRGTPVQSSPLHF. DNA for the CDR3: TGTGCCAGCAGAGGGACTCCAGTTCAAAGTTCACCCCTCCACTTT.

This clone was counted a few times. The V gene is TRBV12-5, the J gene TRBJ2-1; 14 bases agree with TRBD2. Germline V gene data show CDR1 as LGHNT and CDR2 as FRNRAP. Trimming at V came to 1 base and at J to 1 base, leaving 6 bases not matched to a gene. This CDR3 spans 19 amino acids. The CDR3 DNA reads TGTGCTAGTGGTTTGGCATCGGGACTAGCGGGAGATTCCTACAATGAGCAGTTCTTC. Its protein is CASGLASGLAGDSYNEQFF.

The CDR3 loop is CASRPSEAKNIQYF. As DNA, the CDR3 is TGTGCCAGTAGGCCTAGCGAAGCCAAAAACATTCAGTACTTC. The rearrangement uses TRBV19 and TRBJ2-4; possibly TRBD2 for D (6 bases). CDR1 is LNHDA, CDR2 SQIVND, per germline (reference sequence). V was trimmed by 6 bases and J by 0 bases, leaving 9 bases between them. CDR3 length equals 14 residues.

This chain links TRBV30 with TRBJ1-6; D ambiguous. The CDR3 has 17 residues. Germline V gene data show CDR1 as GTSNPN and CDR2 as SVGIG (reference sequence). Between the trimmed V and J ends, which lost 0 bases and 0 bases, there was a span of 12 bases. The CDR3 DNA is TGTGCCTGGAGTGTACAAAGATTGAGCTCCTATAATTCACCCCTCCACTTT. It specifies CAWSVQRLSSYNSPLHF.

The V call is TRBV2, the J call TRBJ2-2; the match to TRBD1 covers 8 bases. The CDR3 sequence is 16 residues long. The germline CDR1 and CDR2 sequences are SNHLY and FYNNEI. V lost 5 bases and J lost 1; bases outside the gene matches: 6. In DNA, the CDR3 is TGTGCCAGCAGTAGACCGGGACAGGTGAACACCGGGGAGCTGTTTTTT. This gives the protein CASSRPGQVNTGELFF.

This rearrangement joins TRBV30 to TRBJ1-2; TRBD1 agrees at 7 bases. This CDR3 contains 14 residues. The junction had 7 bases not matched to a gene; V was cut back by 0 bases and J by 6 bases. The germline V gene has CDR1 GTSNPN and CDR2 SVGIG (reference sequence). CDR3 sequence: CAWSVAGTAHGYTF. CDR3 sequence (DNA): TGTGCCTGGAGTGTGGCCGGGACAGCTCATGGCTACACCTTC.

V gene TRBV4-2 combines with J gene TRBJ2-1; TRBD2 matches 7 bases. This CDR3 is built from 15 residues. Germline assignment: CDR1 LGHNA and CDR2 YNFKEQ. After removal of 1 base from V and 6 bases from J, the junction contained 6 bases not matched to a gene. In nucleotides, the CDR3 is TGTGCCAGCAGCCAAGCTAGCGGAGATCCCAATGAGCAGTTCTTC. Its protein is CASSQASGDPNEQFF.

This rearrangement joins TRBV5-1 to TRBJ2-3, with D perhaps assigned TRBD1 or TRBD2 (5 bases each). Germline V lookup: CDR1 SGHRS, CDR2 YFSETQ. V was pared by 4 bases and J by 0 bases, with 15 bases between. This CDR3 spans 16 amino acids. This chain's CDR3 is CASSRGRESSTDTQYF. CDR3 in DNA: TGCGCCAGCAGCCGGGGCAGGGAGTCTAGCACAGATACGCAGTATTTT.

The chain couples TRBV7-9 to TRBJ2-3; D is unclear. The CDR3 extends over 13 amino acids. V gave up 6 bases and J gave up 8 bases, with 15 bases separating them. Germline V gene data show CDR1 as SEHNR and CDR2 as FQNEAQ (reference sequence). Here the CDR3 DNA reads TGTGCCAGCAGTCCCGGCCTGCTAAGTACGCAGTATTTT. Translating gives CASSPGLLSTQYF.

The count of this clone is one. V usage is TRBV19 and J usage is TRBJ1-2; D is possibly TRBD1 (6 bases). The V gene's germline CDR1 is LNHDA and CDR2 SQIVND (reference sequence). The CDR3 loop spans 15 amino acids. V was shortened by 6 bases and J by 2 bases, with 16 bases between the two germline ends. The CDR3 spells CASRIGQPENYGYTF. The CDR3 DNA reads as TGTGCCAGTAGGATCGGACAGCCGGAAAACTATGGCTACACCTTC.

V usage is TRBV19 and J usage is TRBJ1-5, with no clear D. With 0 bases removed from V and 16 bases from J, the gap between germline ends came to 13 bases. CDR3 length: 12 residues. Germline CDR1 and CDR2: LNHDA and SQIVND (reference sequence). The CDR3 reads CASSIDHRVLHF. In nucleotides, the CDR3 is TGTGCCAGTAGTATAGATCATCGTGTGTTACATTTT.

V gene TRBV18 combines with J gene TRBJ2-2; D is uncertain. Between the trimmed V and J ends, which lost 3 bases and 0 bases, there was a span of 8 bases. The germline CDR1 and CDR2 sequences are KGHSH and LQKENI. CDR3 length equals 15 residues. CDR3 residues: CASSPKQTNTGELFF. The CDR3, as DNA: TGTGCCAGCTCACCTAAACAAACGAACACCGGGGAGCTGTTTTTT. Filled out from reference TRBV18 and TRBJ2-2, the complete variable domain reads NAGVMQNPRHLVRRRGQEARLRCSPMKGHSHVYWYRQLPEEGLKFMVYLQKENIIDESGMPKERFSAEFPKEGPSILRIQQVVRGDSAAYFCASSPKQTNTGELFFGEGSRLTVL.

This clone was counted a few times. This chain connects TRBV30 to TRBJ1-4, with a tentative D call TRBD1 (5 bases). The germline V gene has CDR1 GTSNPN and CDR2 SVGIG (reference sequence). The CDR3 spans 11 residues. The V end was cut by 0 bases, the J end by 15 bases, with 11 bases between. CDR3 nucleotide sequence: TGTGCCTGGAGTGTACGAGGGGAATTGTTTTTT. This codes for CAWSVRGELFF.

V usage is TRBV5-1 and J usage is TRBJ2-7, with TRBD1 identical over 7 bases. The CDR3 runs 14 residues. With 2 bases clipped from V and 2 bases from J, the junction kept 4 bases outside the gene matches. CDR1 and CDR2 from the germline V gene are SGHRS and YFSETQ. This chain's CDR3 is CASSLQGYPYEQYF. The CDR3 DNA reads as TGCGCCAGCAGCTTACAGGGGTACCCCTACGAGCAGTACTTC.

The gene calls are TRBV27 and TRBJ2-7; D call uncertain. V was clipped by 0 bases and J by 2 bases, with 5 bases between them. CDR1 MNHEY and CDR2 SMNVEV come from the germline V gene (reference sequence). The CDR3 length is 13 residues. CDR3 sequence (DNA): TGTGCCAGCAGTTTATCGGTAGCCTACGAGCAGTACTTC. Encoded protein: CASSLSVAYEQYF.

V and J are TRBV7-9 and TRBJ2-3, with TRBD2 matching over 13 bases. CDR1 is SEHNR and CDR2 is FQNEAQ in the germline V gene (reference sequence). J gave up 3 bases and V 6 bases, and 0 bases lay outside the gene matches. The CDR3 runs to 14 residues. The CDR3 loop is CASRTSGRTDTQYF. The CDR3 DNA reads TGTGCCAGCAGGACTAGCGGGAGGACAGATACGCAGTATTTT.

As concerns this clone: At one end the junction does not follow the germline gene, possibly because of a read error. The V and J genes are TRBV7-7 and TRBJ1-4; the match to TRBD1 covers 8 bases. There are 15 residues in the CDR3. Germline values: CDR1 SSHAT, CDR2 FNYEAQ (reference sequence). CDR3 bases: TGTGCTAGCAGCCCAGGGGGCAGGTCTAATGAAAAACTGTTTTTT. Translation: CASSPGGRSNEKLFF.

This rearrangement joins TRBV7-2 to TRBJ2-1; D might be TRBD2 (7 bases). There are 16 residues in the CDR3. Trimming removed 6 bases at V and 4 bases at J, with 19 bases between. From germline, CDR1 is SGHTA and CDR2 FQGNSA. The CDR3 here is CASRRGGANLYNEQFF. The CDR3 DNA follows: TGTGCCAGCAGGAGGGGGGGCGCAAACCTTTACAATGAGCAGTTCTTC.

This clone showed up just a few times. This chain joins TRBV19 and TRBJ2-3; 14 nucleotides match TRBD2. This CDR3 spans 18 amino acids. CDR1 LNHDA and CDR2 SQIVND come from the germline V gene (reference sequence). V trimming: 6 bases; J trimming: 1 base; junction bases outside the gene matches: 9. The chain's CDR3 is CASRKTSGRAYGTDTQYF. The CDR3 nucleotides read TGTGCCAGTAGGAAGACTAGCGGGAGGGCCTACGGCACAGATACGCAGTATTTT.

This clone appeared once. The CDR3 region is CASSSGLAGGGYGYNEQFF. DNA for the CDR3: TGCGCCAGCAGCTCCGGACTAGCGGGAGGAGGTTACGGGTACAATGAGCAGTTCTTC. V is TRBV5-1 and J is TRBJ2-1; 14 bases are a match to TRBD2. CDR3 length: 19 residues. V shed 3 bases, J shed 4 bases, and the junction held 12 bases outside the gene matches. CDR1 and CDR2 from the germline V gene are SGHRS and YFSETQ.

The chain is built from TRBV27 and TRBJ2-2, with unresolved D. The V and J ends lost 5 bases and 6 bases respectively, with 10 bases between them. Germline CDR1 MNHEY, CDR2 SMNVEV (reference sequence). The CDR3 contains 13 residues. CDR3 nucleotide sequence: TGTGCCAGCAGTCCAGTTTCTCCCGGGGAGCTGTTTTTT. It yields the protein CASSPVSPGELFF.

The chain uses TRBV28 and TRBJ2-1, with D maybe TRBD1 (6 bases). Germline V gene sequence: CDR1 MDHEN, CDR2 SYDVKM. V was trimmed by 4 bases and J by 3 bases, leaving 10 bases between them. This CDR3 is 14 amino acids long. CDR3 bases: TGTGCCAGCAGTTCGACAGGCTACTACAATGAGCAGTTCTTC. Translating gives CASSSTGYYNEQFF.

CDR3 region: CASSLEGRAGELFF. The CDR3 region has the DNA TGTGCCAGCAGCTTGGAGGGCCGGGCCGGGGAGCTGTTTTTT. The J gene is TRBJ2-2, the V gene TRBV5-8; D gene unclear. V lost 0 bases to trimming and J lost 6 bases, with 9 bases between them. From germline, CDR1 is SGHTS and CDR2 YDEGEE. The CDR3 spans 14 residues. The full variable domain, with the rest looked up from reference TRBV5-8 and TRBJ2-2, is EAGVTQSPTHLIKTRGQQATLRCSPISGHTSVYWYQQALGLGLQFLLWYDEGEERNRGNFPPRFSGRQFPNYSSELNVNALELEDSALYLCASSLEGRAGELFFGEGSRLTVL.

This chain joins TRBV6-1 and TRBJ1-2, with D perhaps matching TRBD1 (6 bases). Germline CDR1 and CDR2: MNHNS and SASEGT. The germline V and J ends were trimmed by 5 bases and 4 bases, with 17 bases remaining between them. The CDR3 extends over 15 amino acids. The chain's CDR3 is CASSPRQEGIYGYTF. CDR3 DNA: TGTGCCAGCAGTCCCCGACAGGAAGGGATCTATGGCTACACCTTC.

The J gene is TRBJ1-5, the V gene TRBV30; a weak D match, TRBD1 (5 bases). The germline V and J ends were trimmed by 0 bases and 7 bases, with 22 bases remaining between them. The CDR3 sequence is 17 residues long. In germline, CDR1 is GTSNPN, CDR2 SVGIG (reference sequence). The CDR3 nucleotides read TGTGCCTGGAGTGTGGGTAGGACTCAGGGCGTTTTACAGCCCCAGCATTTT. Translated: CAWSVGRTQGVLQPQHF.

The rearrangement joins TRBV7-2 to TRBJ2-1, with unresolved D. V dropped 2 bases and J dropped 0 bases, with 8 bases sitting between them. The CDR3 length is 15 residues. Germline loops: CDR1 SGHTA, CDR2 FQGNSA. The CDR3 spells CASSLWTSSYNEQFF. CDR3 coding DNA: TGTGCCAGCAGCTTATGGACCAGCTCCTACAATGAGCAGTTCTTC. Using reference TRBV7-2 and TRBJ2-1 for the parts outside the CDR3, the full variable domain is GAGVSQSPSNKVTEKGKDVELRCDPISGHTALYWYRQSLGQGLEFLIYFQGNSAPDKSGLPSDRFSAERTGGSVSTLTIQRTQQEDSAVYLCASSLWTSSYNEQFFGPGTRLTVL.

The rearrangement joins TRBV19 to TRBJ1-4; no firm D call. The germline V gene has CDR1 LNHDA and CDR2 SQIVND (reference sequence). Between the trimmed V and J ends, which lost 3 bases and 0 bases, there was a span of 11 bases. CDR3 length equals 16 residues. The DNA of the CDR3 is TGTGCCAGTAGTATTCGTGGGTTCGCAACTAATGAAAAACTGTTTTTT. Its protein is CASSIRGFATNEKLFF.

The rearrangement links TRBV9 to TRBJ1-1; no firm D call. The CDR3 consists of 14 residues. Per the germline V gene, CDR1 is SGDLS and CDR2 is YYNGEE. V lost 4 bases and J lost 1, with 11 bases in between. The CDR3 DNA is TGTGCCAGCAGCATCGGTCCCGAGAACACTGAAGCTTTCTTT. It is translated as CASSIGPENTEAFF.